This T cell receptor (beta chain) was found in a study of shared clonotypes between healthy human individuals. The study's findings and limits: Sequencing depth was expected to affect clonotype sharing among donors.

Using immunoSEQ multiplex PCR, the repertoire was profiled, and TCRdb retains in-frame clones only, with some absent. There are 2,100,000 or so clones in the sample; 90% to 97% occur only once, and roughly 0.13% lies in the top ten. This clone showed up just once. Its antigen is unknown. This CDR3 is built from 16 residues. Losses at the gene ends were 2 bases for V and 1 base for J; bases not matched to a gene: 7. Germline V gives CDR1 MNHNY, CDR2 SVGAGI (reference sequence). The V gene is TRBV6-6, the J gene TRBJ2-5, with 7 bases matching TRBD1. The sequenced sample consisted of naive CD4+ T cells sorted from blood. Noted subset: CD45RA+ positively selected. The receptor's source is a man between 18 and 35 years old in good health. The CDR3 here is CASSYELGDSQETQYF. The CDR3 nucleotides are TGTGCCAGCAGTTACGAACTTGGGGACAGCCAAGAGACCCAGTACTTC.